This entry concerns a single TCR beta chain. Its antigen is still unknown. 5'RACE template switching generated TCR cDNA, adding a universal primer site and UMIs. TCRdb redid the calling of the 5' RACE reads with MiXCR, one entry per CDR3 protein. The table has some 120,000 distinct CDR3 sequences, 13% to 15% seen once. The data belong to a study of T cells after yellow fever vaccination. At the level of the study: Preparation of fractions with low cell numbers was performed using SMART-Seq v4 Ultra Low Input. Findings and caveats of the study: Re-detected after boosting: most primary clones, almost 97% of CD4 and about 90% of CD8.

V lost 2 bases and J lost 4, with 12 bases in between. This CDR3 spans 14 amino acids. The chain carries TRBV12-3 or TRBV12-4 and TRBJ2-7, with D tentatively TRBD1 (6 bases). The TCR sequence derives from a man aged 18 to 35 who received the YFV17D yellow fever vaccine. Material: CD8+ T cells sorted from PBMCs, obtained 5 days after the yellow fever booster vaccination. The CDR3: CASSLQGQPYEQYF. The CDR3 bases are TGTGCCAGCAGTTTACAGGGGCAGCCGTACGAGCAGTACTTC.